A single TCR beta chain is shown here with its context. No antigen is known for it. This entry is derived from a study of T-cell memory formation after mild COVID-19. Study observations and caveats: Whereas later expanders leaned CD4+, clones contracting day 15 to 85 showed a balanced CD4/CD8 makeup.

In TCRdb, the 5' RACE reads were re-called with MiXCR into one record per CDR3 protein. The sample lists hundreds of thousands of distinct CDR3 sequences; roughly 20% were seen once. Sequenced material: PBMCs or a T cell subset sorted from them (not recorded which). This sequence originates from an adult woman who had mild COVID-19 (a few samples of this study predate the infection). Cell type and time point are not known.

The CDR3 protein is CASLAASYEQYF. The DNA for the CDR3 is TGTGCCAGCCTAGCCGCCTCCTACGAGCAGTACTTC. This chain joins TRBV6-1 and TRBJ2-7, with D possibly matching TRBD2 (5 bases). CDR1 is MNHNS and CDR2 is SASEGT in the germline V gene. The CDR3 length is 12 residues. V lost 8 bases and J 0 bases, leaving 8 bases between the germline ends.